This TCR beta chain was captured in a study of cytomegalovirus exposure and HLA in healthy donors (dated by TCRdb to 2016 to 2017). For the study in its entirety: According to an earlier analysis of a few hundred of the donors, about 180 million T cells yielded roughly 110 million unique TCR beta sequences and 276 Gb of sequence data. A separate validation cohort of 90 to 150 different subjects was used in addition to the 666-subject first cohort. Of the 398 genotyped donors, approximately 83% fell in the genetic ancestry cluster associated with self-reported Caucasian donors. Using immunosequencing, the study profiled T cell repertoires from about 650 subjects and related those repertoires to cytomegalovirus serostatus. All discovery cohort repertoires had been generated using a single sequencing platform. Donor age, sex, ethnicity and CMV serostatus were compiled alongside the repertoire data. Typing coverage differed by locus: A, B, C, DRB1 and DQB1 were typed in roughly 620-630 donors, DQA1 in 500 to 550, DPA1 in some 570, and DPB1 in roughly 470. An early release that covered more than 550 HLA-typed donors contained around 300 gigabases of sequencing data and 70 million to 100 million unique TCR sequences. To predict cytomegalovirus infection status, the study brought together high-throughput TCR immunosequencing, statistical association of individual TCRs with disease status, and machine learning. In a later analysis, previously published TCR beta repertoires from 670 or so donors were re-analyzed and high-resolution HLA genotyping was added so that TCR occurrence patterns could be studied. HLA typing covered class I and class II loci at four-digit resolution. To decide whether each TCR beta V gene segment behaved as functional or pseudogenic, an earlier analysis of fewer than 750 of the donors relied on high-throughput TCR beta sequencing. The study aimed to test whether cataloging public T cell receptors could reveal signatures of past pathogen exposure. A later genetic analysis used genome-wide SNP genotypes for 398 of the 666 donors, treating that subset as a discovery cohort. On average, about 200,000 unique TCR beta nucleotide sequences were sequenced per donor among more than 350 genotyped donors of the cohort, with approximately 18% of those sequences being non-productive. The later analysis used no new phenotypic data to find candidate immune exposures, relying instead on TCR beta sequences and their occurrence across donors. Because of strong linkage in the cohort, four to six DR-DQ haplotypes were treated as single units for association and clustering.

There are 14 amino acids in the CDR3, from cysteine to phenylalanine inclusive. Left in the record is the CDR3 DNA by itself, 42 bases read in frame from the first base. V is clipped by 4 bases and J by 0 bases, and the sequence between their germline boundaries is 10 bases long. CDR1 is given as MNHEY and CDR2 as SVGAGI, both from the germline V gene. Turning to this clone: Its antigen is currently not known. No base qualities exist here, and no much larger clone lies one base off it.

The cohort comprised more than 550 healthy bone marrow donors. All cohort members were sampled while nominally healthy, although unrecorded immune exposures were likely present. The donor tested CMV seronegative, placing the donor among the approximately 400 seronegative members of the cohort. Each donor provided a peripheral blood sample, and peripheral blood mononuclear cells were used for TCR beta sequencing. Genomic DNA was extracted from the blood cell samples with the Qiagen DNeasy Blood Extraction Kit. The method was the immunoSEQ multiplex PCR assay. A mixture of 60 forward primers for TCR Vbeta segments and 13 reverse primers for TCR Jbeta segments was used in the multiplex PCR. The CDR3 region of rearranged TCR beta genes was amplified from genomic DNA by a multiplex PCR assay. The amplified TCR beta libraries were sequenced on the Illumina HiSeq System as 87-base-pair reads. The paper's processing steps were these. Across the roughly 670 repertoires, a later analysis counted roughly 77 million unique TCR beta chains, around 11 million of which were shared by at least two donors. Raw reads were error-corrected and collapsed into unique sequences by a nearest-neighbor algorithm in which closely related sequences were merged to remove PCR and sequencing errors. CDR3 sequences were aligned to IMGT reference sequences to assign V, D and J gene segments. For a sequence to be retained, a match of at least six nucleotides to both a V gene segment and a J gene segment was required. Rearrangements were classified as productive when the CDR3 lacked stop codons and remained in frame with V and J, and all other rearrangements were classified as non-productive. CDR3 was defined by IMGT convention, running from the second conserved V-encoded cysteine to the conserved J-encoded phenylalanine. The earlier analysis of roughly 590 of the donors excluded sequences that lacked an unambiguous match to a single V gene segment. An earlier analysis of several hundred of the donors called V segments functional above 56.7% productive rearrangements and segregating when the between-donor standard deviation exceeded 5%. A statistical classification framework was developed to diagnose cytomegalovirus status using the catalog of TCR beta chain sequences. V and J gene assignment, in a later analysis, came from comparing TCR nucleotide sequences with IMGT/GENE-DB human TR gene sequences. A later analysis assigned CDR3 sequences and most-parsimonious VDJ recombination scenarios with the TCRdist pipeline. In a later analysis, each TCR beta chain was defined by its CDR3 amino acid sequence together with its V-gene family, and reads lacking a unique V-gene family were excluded. As a way to deal with suspected cross-contamination and a sequencing artifact, a later analysis dropped hundreds of nucleotide sequences that were highly shared and had low generation probability. In a later analysis, a clonal expansion index for each public chain was calculated from normalized within-repertoire ranks of inferred template counts. A later analysis computed generation probabilities with a VDJ recombination model fitted to out-of-frame rearrangements, and checked the results against IGoR. Hypergeometric tests were used in a later analysis to score TCR-TCR, TCR-HLA and TCR-CMV co-occurrence, with a repertoire-size bias correction applied to the TCR pairs. To estimate false discovery rates, a later analysis permuted the HLA or CMV assignments 20 times. In a later analysis, co-occurring TCRs were grouped using DBSCAN, and TCRdist sequence similarity was added for clustering within HLA-allele-positive subsets. Repertoires with fewer than 30,000 or more than 120,000 public chains were left out of co-occurrence clustering, as were about five repertoires with anomalous nucleotide sharing. TCRdb obtained this table from immuneACCESS and retained in-frame rearrangements with V and J assigned. These tables miss some clones; where compared with another copy, unresolved V genes account for less than half of the shortfall, and the remainder is unexplained. The DNA was the basis for D and trimming; V, J and clone size are from that table. For this sample there are 100,000 or so clones; roughly 84% appear just once. The top ten hold 2.1% of the sample.

Overall study outcomes, separate from this receptor: A later genetic analysis associated a missense DCLRE1C variant with V-gene and J-gene trimming of TCR beta chains, and an independent cohort replicated the association. Most TCR sequences were observed very rarely across donors, whereas some public TCRs were present in many individuals. Because the 87-base-pair reads could not distinguish some IMGT-functional V segments, including TRBV6-2 and TRBV6-3, those segments were excluded. Immune exposure information for the cohort was limited to CMV serostatus. Only TCR beta chains were sequenced in this cohort, and the absence of alpha or paired-chain data limited detectable features. A group of highly shared sequence variants was considered likely to be a technical artifact of the sequencing pipeline. In a later analysis, TCR association rates were found to vary across HLA loci, with the most associated TCRs seen for DRB1 alleles and the fewest for HLA-C alleles. Correlated functional status among segregating V segments might reflect linkage disequilibrium, but an unknown experimental factor could not be ruled out. The classifier was reported to diagnose cytomegalovirus status with high specificity and sensitivity in both the original and validation cohorts. Because HLA typing was missing for some donors at each locus, association tests included only the typed subset. Roughly uniform sequencing depth across donors was assumed in presence/absence analyses, although this assumption may not hold. In an earlier analysis of about 550 of the donors, most TCR beta V segments were observed in productive rearrangements about 87% or about 30% of the time, broadly matching IMGT annotations. Compared with equally common non-associated chains, HLA-associated TCR beta chains in a later analysis were more clonally expanded and had lower generation probabilities. In the study, around 160 TCR beta chains were listed as associated with cytomegalovirus. A later genetic analysis reported fewer N-insertions in productive TCRs among donors in an Asian-associated ancestry cluster than the roughly 620-donor mean. Specific HLA alleles were associated with some 15,000 TCR beta sequences at a false discovery rate of 0.05 in a later analysis. A few of the identified cytomegalovirus-associated TCR beta chains were confirmed in vitro to be specific for cytomegalovirus antigens. According to a later analysis, parvovirus B19, influenza, CMV and Epstein-Barr virus appeared linked to several top co-occurrence clusters. A later analysis found that most CMV-associated TCR beta chains appeared HLA-restricted, with HLA associations seemingly driven largely by CMV exposure. When HLA alleles, especially DR and DQ, strongly co-occurred, TCR associations were difficult to assign to individual alleles. The authors suggested that the approach could potentially be extended to other disease states and immunological phenotypes. A further reported finding was that TCR beta sequences accurately predicted the HLA-A and HLA-B alleles for most subjects in the first cohort. The earlier analysis of almost 600 of the donors excluded some 16 rarely observed V segments, including chromosome 9 orphons, because counts were too low.

The chain is assembled from TRBV6-5 and TRBJ2-7; 5 matching bases give a weak D call of TRBD2. The TCR sequence derives from a man younger than 35 in good health and CMV-seronegative. The sample taken for sequencing was PBMCs. The CDR3 region reads CASSSRVSSYEQYF. The DNA sequence is given as TGTGCCAGCAGTTCGCGGGTGAGCTCCTACGAGCAGTACTTC.